The source of this T cell receptor beta chain is a study of blood T cell repertoires in COVID-19. For the study at large: Samples of COVID-19 (acute and convalescent) were obtained from the United States, Italy and Spain. T cells, B-cell-depleted T cells, or PBMCs provided the cDNA or gDNA that served as material.

Germline assignment: CDR1 KGHSH and CDR2 LQKENI. The CDR3 consists of 14 residues. Data came from immunoSEQ multiplex PCR; TCRdb stores just in-frame clones and leaves some out. The sample holds 50,000 or so clones; around 86% are singletons and the top ten take roughly 2.1%. With regard to this clone: The junction differs from germline at one of its ends, possibly a read error.

This chain connects TRBV18 to TRBJ1-1; 9 bases match TRBD1. This sequence was found in a woman aged 55-70 years with acute or convalescent COVID-19. The sample comprised peripheral blood. CDR3 protein: CASSPGTGNSEAFF. In nucleotides, the CDR3 is TGTGCCAGCTCACCAGGGACAGGGAACTCTGAAGCTTTCTTT.